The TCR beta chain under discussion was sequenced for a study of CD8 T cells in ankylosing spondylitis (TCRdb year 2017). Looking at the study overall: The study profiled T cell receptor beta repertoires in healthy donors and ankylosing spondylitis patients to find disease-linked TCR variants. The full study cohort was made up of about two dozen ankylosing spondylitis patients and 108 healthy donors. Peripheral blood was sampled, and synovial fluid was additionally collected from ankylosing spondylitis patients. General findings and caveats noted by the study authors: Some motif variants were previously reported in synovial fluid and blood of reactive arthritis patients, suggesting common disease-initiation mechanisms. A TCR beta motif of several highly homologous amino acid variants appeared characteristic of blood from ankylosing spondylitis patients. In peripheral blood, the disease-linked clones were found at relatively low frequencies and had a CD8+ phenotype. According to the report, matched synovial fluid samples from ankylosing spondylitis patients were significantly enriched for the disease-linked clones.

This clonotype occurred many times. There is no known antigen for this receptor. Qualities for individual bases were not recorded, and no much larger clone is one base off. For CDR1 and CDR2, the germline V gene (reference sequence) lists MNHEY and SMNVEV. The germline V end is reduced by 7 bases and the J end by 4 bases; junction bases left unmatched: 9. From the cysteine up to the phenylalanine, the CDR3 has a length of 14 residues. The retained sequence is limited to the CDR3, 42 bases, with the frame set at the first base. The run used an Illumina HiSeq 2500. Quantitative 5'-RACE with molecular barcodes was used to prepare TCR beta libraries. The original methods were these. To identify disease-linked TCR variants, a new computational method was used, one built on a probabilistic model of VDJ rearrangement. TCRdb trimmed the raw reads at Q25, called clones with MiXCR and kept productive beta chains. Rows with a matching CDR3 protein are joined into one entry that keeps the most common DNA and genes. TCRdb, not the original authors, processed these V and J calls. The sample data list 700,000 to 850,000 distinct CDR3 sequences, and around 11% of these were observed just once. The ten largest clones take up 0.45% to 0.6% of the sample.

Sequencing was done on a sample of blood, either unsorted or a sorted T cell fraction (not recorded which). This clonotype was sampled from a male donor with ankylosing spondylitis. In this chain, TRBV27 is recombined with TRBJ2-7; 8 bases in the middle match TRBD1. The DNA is TGTGCCAGCACCTCGGACAGGGACTCTTACGAGCAGTACTTC. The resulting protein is CASTSDRDSYEQYF.